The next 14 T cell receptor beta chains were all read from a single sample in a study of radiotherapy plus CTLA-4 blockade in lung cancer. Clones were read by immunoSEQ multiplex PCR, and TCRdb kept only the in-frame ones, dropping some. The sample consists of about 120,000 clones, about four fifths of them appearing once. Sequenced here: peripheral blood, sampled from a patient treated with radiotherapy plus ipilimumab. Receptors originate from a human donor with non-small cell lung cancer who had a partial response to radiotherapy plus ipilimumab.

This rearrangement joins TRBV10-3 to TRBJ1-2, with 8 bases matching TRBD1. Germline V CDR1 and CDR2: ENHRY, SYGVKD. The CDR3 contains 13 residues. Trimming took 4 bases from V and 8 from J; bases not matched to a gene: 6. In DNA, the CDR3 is TGTGCCATCAGTGCGGACAGGGCGCAAGGCTACACCTTC. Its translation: CAISADRAQGYTF.

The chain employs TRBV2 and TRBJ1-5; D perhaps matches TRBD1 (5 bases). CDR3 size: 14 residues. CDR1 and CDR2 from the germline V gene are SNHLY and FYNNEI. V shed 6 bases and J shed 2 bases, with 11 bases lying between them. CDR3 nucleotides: TGTGCCAGCAGCCGCGACAGACGCAATCAGCCCCAGCATTTT. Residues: CASSRDRRNQPQHF. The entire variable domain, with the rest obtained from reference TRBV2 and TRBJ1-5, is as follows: EPEVTQTPSHQVTQMGQEVILRCVPISNHLYFYWYRQILGQKVEFLVSFYNNEISEKSEIFDDQFSVERPDGSNFTLKIRSTKLEDSAMYFCASSRDRRNQPQHFGDGTRLSIL.

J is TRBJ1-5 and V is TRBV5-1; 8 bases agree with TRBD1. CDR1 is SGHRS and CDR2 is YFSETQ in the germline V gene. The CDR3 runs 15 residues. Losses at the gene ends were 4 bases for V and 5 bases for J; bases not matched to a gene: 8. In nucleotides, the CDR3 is TGCGCCAGCAGCCGACAGGGGTTTAGGGATCAGCCCCAGCATTTT. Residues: CASSRQGFRDQPQHF. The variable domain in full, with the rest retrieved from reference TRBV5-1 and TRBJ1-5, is KAGVTQTPRYLIKTRGQQVTLSCSPISGHRSVSWYQQTPGQGLQFLFEYFSETQRNKGNFPGRFSGRQFSNSRSEMNVSTLELGDSALYLCASSRQGFRDQPQHFGDGTRLSIL.

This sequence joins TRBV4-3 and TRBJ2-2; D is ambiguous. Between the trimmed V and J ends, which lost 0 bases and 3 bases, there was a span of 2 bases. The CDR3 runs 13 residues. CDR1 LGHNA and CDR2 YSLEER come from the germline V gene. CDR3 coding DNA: TGCGCCAGCAGCCAAGACTACACCGGGGAGCTGTTTTTT. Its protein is CASSQDYTGELFF.

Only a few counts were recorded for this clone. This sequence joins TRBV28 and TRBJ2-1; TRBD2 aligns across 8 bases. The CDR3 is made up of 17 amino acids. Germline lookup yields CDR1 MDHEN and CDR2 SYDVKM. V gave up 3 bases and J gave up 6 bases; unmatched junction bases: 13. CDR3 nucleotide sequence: TGTGCCAGCAGTTTTGAGTTGCGAGGGACTAGATCCAATGAGCAGTTCTTC. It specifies CASSFELRGTRSNEQFF.

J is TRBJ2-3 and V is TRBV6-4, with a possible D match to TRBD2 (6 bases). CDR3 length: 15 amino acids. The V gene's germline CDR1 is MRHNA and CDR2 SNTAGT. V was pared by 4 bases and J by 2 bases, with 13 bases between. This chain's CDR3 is CASSALAGNTDTQYF. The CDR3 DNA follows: TGTGCCAGCAGTGCCCTGGCGGGGAACACAGATACGCAGTATTTT.

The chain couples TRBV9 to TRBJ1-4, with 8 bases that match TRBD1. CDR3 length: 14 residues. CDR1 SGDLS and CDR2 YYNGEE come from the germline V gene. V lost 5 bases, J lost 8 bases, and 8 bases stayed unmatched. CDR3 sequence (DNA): TGTGCCAGCAGGGGGCCAGGGGGCTGGGAAAAACTGTTTTTT. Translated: CASRGPGGWEKLFF.

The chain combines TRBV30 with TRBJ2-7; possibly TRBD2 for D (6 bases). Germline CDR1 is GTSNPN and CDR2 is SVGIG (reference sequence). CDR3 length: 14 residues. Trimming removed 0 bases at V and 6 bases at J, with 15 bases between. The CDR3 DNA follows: TGTGCCTGGAGTGTAAACGGCGGGGATGGCGAGCAGTACGTC. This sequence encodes CAWSVNGGDGEQYV.

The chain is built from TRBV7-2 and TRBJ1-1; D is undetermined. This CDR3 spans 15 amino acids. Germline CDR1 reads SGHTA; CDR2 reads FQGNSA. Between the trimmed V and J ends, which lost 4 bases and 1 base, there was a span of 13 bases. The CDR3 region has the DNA TGTGCCAGCAGCTCCTTCTTGAGGAGGAACACTGAAGCTTTCTTT. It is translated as CASSSFLRRNTEAFF. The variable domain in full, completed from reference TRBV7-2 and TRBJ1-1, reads GAGVSQSPSNKVTEKGKDVELRCDPISGHTALYWYRQSLGQGLEFLIYFQGNSAPDKSGLPSDRFSAERTGGSVSTLTIQRTQQEDSAVYLCASSSFLRRNTEAFFGQGTRLTVV.

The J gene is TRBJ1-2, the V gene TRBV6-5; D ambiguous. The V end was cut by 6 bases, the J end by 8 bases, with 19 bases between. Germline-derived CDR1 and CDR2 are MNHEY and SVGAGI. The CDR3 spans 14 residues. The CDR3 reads CASRPTSGQIGYTF. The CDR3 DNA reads TGTGCCAGCAGACCGACCTCAGGTCAGATAGGCTACACCTTC.

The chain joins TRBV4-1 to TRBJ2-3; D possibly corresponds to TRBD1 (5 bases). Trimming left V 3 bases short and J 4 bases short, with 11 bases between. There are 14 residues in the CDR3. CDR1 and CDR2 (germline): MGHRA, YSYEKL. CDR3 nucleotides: TGCGCCAGCAGCCAGGCTAGGGGCGCAGATACGCAGTATTTT. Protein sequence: CASSQARGADTQYF.

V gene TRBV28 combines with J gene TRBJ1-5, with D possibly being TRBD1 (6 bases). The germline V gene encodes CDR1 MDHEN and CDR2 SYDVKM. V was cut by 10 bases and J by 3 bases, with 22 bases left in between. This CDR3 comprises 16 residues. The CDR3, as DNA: TGTGCCACCCAAAACGCGGGGGGGGCCAACAATCAGCCCCAGCATTTT. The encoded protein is CATQNAGGANNQPQHF.

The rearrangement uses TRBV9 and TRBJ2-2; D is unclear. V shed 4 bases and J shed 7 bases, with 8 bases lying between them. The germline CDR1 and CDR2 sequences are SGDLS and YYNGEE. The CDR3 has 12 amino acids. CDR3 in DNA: TGTGCCAGCAGCTCCAGTCACGGGGAGCTGTTTTTT. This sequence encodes CASSSSHGELFF.

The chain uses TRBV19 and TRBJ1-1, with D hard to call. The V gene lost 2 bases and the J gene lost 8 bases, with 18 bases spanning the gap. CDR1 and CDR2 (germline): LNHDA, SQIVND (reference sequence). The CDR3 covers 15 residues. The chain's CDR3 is CASSIPKIPQAEAFF. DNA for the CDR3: TGTGCCAGTAGTATACCGAAAATTCCTCAAGCCGAAGCTTTCTTT.